The sequence of this TCR beta chain was determined in a study of blood T cell repertoires in COVID-19. On the study more broadly: The United States, Italy and Spain supplied acute and convalescent COVID-19 samples. T cells, B-cell-depleted T cells, or PBMCs provided the cDNA or gDNA that served as material.

The authors' processing: It was from reference gene primer amplification that nucleated cell counts were estimated. Assay: immunoSEQ multiplex PCR; the TCRdb copy retains only in-frame clones and omits some. V and J calls and clone size follow that table, whereas D and trimming were derived from the DNA. The repertoire holds about 200,000 clones, with around 84% as singletons. This clone appeared once. This CDR3 is built from 16 residues. Per germline, CDR1 SNHLY and CDR2 FYNNEI. V shed 7 bases, J shed 5 bases, and the junction held 15 bases outside the gene matches. Sequences were obtained from peripheral blood. The receptor was derived from a man between 50 and 59 years old with acute or convalescent COVID-19. The rearrangement uses TRBV2 and TRBJ1-1, with 8 nucleotides matching TRBD1. The CDR3 here is CASKAQGARVGTEAFF. CDR3 DNA sequence: TGTGCCAGCAAGGCCCAGGGGGCTAGGGTGGGGACTGAAGCTTTCTTT.